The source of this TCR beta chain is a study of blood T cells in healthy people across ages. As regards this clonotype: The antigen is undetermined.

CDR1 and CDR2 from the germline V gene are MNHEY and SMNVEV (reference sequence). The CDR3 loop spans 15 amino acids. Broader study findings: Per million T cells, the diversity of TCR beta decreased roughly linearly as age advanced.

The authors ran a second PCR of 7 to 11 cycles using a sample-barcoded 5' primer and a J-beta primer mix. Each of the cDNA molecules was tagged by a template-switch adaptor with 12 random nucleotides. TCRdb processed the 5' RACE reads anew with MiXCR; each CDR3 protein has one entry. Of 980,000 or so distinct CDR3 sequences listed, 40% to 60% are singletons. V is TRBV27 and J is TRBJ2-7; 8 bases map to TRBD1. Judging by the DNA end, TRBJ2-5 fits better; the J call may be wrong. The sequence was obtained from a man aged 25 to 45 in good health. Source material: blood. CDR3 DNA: TGTGCCAGCAAGGTGTTGCAGGGGGCGTCCGAGACCCAGTACTTC. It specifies CASKVLQGASETQYF.